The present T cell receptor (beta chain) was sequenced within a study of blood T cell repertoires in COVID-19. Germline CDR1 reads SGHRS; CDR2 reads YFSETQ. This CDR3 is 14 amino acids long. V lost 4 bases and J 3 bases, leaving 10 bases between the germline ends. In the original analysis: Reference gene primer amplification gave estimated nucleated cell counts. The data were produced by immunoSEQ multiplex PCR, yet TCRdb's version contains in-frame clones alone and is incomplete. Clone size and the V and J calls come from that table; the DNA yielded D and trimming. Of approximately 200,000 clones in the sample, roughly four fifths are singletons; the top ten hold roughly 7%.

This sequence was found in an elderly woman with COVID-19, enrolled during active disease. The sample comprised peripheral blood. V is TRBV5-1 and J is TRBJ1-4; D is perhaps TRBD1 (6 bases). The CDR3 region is CASSAGAPNEKLFF. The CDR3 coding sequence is TGCGCCAGCAGCGCGGGGGCGCCTAATGAAAAACTGTTTTTT.